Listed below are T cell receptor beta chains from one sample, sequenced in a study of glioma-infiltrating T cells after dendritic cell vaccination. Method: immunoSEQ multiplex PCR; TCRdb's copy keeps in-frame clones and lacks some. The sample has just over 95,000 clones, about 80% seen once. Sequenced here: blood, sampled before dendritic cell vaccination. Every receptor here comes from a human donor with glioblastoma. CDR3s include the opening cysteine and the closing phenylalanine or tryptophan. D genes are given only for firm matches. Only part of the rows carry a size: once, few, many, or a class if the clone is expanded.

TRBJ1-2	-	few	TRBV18	TGTGCCAGCTCTCCCGGGGGCTATGGCTACACCTTC	CASSPGGYGYTF
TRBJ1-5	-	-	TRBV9	TGTGCCAGCAGCGTAGCTACGGAGGGTGGGCCCCAGCATTTT	CASSVATEGGPQHF
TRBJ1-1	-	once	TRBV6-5	TGTGCCAGCAGCCCGACAATGTTGAGCACTGAAGCTTTCTTT	CASSPTMLSTEAFF
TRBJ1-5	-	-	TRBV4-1	TGCGCCAGCAGCCAAGAAGGAGGGTTTCAAGGGCCCAATCAGCCCCAGCATTTT	CASSQEGGFQGPNQPQHF
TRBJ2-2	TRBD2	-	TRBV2	TGTGCCAGCAGCGGACGAGGGACTAGCGTGACCGGGGAGCTGTTTTTT	CASSGRGTSVTGELFF
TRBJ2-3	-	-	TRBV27	TGTGCCAGTCGTTTATGGAGCCCCGTTGCAGATACGCAGTATTTT	CASRLWSPVADTQYF
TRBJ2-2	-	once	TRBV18	TGTGCCAGCTCACGCATGGACAGCGCGAACACCGGGGAGCTGTTTTTT	CASSRMDSANTGELFF
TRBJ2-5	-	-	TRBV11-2	TGTGCCAGCAGCTTTGGGCAGGGAGAGACCCAGTACTTC	CASSFGQGETQYF
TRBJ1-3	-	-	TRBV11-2	TGTGCCAGCAGCTTAGGAGCCTTACCCTCTGGAAACACCATATATTTT	CASSLGALPSGNTIYF
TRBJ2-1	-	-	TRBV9	TGTGCCAGCAGCGTTTATGGAGAGAATGAGCAGTTCTTC	CASSVYGENEQFF
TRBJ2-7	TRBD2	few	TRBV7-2	TGTGCCAGCAGCTGGGGACTAGCGGGGGGTTTCCCCTACGAGCAGTACTTC	CASSWGLAGGFPYEQYF
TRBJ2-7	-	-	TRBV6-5	TGTGCCAGCAGCAACAGGCTCTCATACGAGCAGTACTTC	CASSNRLSYEQYF
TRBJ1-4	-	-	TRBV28	TGTGCCAGCAGTTTACCTACCGGGACTGGTGAAAAACTGTTTTTT	CASSLPTGTGEKLFF
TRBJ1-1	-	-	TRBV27	TGTGCCAGCAGTTTACGGGAGTACACTGAAGCTTTCTTT	CASSLREYTEAFF
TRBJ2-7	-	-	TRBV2	TGTGCCAGCAGCCCCCTGGGGGGGCCCCGGTCTGGGCAGTACTTC	CASSPLGGPRSGQYF
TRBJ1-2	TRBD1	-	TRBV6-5	TGTGCCAGCAGGAACACAGGGGGGACCTATGGCTACACCTTC	CASRNTGGTYGYTF
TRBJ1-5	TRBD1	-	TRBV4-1	TGCGCCAGCAGCCAAGATGGCGGAGGGGGCCATCAGCCCCAGCATTTT	CASSQDGGGGHQPQHF
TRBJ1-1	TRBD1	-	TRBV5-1	TGCGCCAGCAGCCGTTACAGGGGGAACACTGAAGCTTTCTTT	CASSRYRGNTEAFF
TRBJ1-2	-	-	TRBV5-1	TGCGCCAGCAGCTTGGGCGGGGCTGATGGCTACACCTTC	CASSLGGADGYTF
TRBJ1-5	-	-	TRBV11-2	TGTGCCAGCAGCCTATACCTGCTTCAGCCCCAGCATTTT	CASSLYLLQPQHF
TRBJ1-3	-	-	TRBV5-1	TGCGCCAGCAGCTTGGGGCCGAACATGGGAAACACCATATATTTT	CASSLGPNMGNTIYF
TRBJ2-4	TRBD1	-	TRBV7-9	TGTGCCAGCAGCCCCGCAGGGGGCGACGGAAACATTCAGTACTTC	CASSPAGGDGNIQYF
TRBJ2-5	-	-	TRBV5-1	TGCGCCAGCAGCGGCAACCAAGAGACCCAGTACTTC	CASSGNQETQYF
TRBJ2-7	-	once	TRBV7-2	TGTGCCAGCAGCTTAGAGGCTAGCTCGAGTAACGAGCAGTACTTC	CASSLEASSSNEQYF
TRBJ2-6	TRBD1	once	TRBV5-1	TGCGCCAGCAGCTTCGACAGGGGGAAGGTTGGGGCCAACGTCCTGACTTTC	CASSFDRGKVGANVLTF
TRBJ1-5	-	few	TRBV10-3	TGTGCCATCAGTGTCCAGGGGCGGCAGCCCCAGCATTTT	CAISVQGRQPQHF
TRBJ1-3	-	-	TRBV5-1	TGCGCCAGCAGCTTGGGTACTTTCTTCTCCTCTGGAAACACCATATATTTT	CASSLGTFFSSGNTIYF
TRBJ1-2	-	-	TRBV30	TGTGCCTGGAGTGTGGCCCTCTATGGCTACACCTTC	CAWSVALYGYTF
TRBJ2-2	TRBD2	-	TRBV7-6	TGTGCCAGCAGCTTATACAGACTAGCGGGAGGGCCGGGCACCGGGGAGCTGTTTTTT	CASSLYRLAGGPGTGELFF
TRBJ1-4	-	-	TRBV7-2	TGTGCCAGCAGCGGACGATCGGGGGGTGAAAAACTGTTTTTT	CASSGRSGGEKLFF
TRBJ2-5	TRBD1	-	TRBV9	TGTGCCAGCAGCCTAGGGACAGTGGTCCAAGAGACCCAGTACTTC	CASSLGTVVQETQYF
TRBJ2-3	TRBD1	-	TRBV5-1	TGCGCCAGCAGCCTTGTCCCGGGACAGGCCATAGGAGCCACAGATACGCAGTATTTT	CASSLVPGQAIGATDTQYF
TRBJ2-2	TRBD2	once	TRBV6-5	TGTGCCAGCATCGGACTAGCGGGGAGCACCGGGGAGCTGTTTTTT	CASIGLAGSTGELFF
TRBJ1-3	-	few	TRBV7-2	TGTGCCACTGGGGAGAACGGAAACACCATATATTTT	CATGENGNTIYF
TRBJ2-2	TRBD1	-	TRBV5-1	TGCGCCAGCAGCTTGGCACAGGGGGCTGTGGGGGAGCTGTTTTTT	CASSLAQGAVGELFF
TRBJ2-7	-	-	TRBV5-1	TGCGCCAGCAGCTTGGTCGGTAGCGAGCAGTACTTC	CASSLVGSEQYF
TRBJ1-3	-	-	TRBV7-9	TGTGCCAGCAGCTTAGGACAGGCCGGAAACACCATATATTTT	CASSLGQAGNTIYF
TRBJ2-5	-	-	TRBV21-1	TGTGCCAGCAGGCCCTTACTAGCGGGGGAAGAGACCCAGTACTTC	CASRPLLAGEETQYF
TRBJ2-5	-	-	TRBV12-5	TGTGCTAGTGGTTTGGTTTGCGACTACCAAGAGACCCAGTACTTC	CASGLVCDYQETQYF
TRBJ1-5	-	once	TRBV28	TGTGCCAGCAGTTCCCCCACACAGGGTAGGCAGCCCCAGCATTTT	CASSSPTQGRQPQHF
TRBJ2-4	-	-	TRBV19	TGTGCCAGTAGTATAGATTACAGAGGGAACATTCAGTACTTC	CASSIDYRGNIQYF
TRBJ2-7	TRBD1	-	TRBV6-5	TGTGCCAGCAGTTACTACGGGACAGGGGTCTCCTACGAGCAGTACTTC	CASSYYGTGVSYEQYF
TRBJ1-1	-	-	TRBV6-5	TGTGCCAGCAGTTATAGGGGAGGTGAAGCTTTCTTT	CASSYRGGEAFF
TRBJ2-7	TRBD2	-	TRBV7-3	TGTGCCAGCAGCTGGGGACTAGCGTCCGAGCAGTACTTC	CASSWGLASEQYF
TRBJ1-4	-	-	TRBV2	TGTGCCAGCAGTGTGGGCTTTAATGAAAAACTGTTTTTT	CASSVGFNEKLFF
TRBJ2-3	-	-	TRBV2	TGTGCCATCTCCGGGACTTCCACAGATACGCAGTATTTT	CAISGTSTDTQYF
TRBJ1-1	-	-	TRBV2	TGTGCCAGCAGGGGGAGGTCTGAAGCTTTCTTT	CASRGRSEAFF
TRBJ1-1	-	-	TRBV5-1	TGCGCCAGCAACCTTGATGGAGTCCGGACTGAAGCTTTCTTT	CASNLDGVRTEAFF
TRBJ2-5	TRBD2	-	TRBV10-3	TGTGCCATCAGCCGGATACTAGCGGGAGTAGGAGAGACCCAGTACTTC	CAISRILAGVGETQYF
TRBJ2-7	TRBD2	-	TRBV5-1	TGCGCCAGCAGCTCGACCGGGGGGTTAGGGTACGAGCAGTACTTC	CASSSTGGLGYEQYF
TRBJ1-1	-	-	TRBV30	TGTGCCTGGATTCGTCGGTTTTTTGGGAACACTGAAGCTTTCTTT	CAWIRRFFGNTEAFF
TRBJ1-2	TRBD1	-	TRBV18	TGTGCCAGCTCACCACCAGCGACAGGGGGCGCCGTTGGCTACACCTTC	CASSPPATGGAVGYTF
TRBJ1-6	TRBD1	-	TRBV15	TGTGCCACCAGCAGAGGATTGGACAGGGGGCTCGGTTCACCCCTCCACTTT	CATSRGLDRGLGSPLHF
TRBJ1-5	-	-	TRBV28	TGTGCCAGCGAAAATGGCAGGGGTTTCTATCAGCCCCAGCATTTT	CASENGRGFYQPQHF
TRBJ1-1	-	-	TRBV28	TGTGCCAGCAGTTTATCTTCAGGGGCGAACACTGAAGCTTTCTTT	CASSLSSGANTEAFF
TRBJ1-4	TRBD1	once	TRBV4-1	TGCGCCAGCAGCCAAGGACAGGGGGCGGGAAATAATGAAAAACTGTTTTTT	CASSQGQGAGNNEKLFF
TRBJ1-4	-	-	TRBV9	TGTGCCAGCAGCGGGCCTAATGAAAAACTGTTTTTT	CASSGPNEKLFF
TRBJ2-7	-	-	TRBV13	TGTGCCAGCAGCTTCGGCAGGGCCATTTACGAGCAGTACTTC	CASSFGRAIYEQYF